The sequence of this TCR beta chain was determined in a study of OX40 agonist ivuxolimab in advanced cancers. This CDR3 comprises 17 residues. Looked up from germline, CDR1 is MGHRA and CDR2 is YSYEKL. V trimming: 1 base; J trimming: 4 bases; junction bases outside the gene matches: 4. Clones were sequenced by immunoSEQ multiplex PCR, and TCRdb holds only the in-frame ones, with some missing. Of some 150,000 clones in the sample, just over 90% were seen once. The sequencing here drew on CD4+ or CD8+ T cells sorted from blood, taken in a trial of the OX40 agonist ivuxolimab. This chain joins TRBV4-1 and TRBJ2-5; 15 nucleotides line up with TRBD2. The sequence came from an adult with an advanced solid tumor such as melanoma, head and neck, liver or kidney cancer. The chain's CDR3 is CASSQAGLAGGIETQYF. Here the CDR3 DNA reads TGCGCCAGCAGCCAAGCAGGACTAGCGGGAGGGATAGAGACCCAGTACTTC.